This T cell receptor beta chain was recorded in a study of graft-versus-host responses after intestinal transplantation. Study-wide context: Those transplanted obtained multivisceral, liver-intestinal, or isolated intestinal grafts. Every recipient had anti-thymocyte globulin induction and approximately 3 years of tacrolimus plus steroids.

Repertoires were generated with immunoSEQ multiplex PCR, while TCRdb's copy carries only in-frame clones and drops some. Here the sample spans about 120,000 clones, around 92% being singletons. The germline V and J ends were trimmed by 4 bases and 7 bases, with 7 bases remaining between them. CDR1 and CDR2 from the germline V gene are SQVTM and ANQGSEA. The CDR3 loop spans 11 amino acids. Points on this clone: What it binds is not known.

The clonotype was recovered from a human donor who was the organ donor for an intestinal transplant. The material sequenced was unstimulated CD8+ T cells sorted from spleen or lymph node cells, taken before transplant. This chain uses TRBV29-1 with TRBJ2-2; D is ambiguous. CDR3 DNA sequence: TGCAGCGTTGTGTCGGGCGGGGAGCTGTTTTTT. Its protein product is CSVVSGGELFF.